The entry below gives a single TCR beta chain sequence along with its context. The data stem from a study of T cells expressing NK-cell markers. Overall study: With respect to HCMV, seven of the eight sequenced donors were seropositive, and one was seronegative.

TCRdb derives one entry per CDR3 protein from the 5' RACE reads, leaving out DNA. The table lists 150,000 or so distinct CDR3 sequences, with 37% in the top ten. The CDR3 is 13 residues long. The germline CDR1 and CDR2 sequences are SGHRS and YFSETQ. The chain combines TRBV5-1 with TRBJ2-1. The source is a woman aged 45 to 65 in good health. Sample: blood T cells: a sorted CD56 or NKG2C T cell subset, CD4+ or CD8+ T cells, or bulk PBMC T cells (not recorded which). CDR3 protein: CASSPNYYNEQFF.